The clone carrying this T cell receptor (beta chain) was recorded a few times. Its specificity is not known. The donors, aged about 6 to 100, were healthy Caucasians from Russia. PBMCs numbering at least 6.5 million were isolated per sample. Per sample, at least 5.5 micrograms of total RNA were extracted. The data are from a study of blood T cells in healthy people across ages. It was with a sample-barcoded 5' primer and a J-beta primer mix that a second PCR of roughly 7 to 12 cycles was run. TCRdb called the 5' RACE reads again in MiXCR, with one record for every CDR3 protein. Of about 780,000 distinct CDR3 sequences listed, 35% to 50% are singletons. The V end lost 10 bases, the J end lost 8 bases, and 18 bases lay between the germline ends. Germline V lookup: CDR1 WNHNN, CDR2 SYGVQD (reference sequence). This CDR3 is 13 amino acids long. Study outcomes and limitations: It was the long-lived donors that had more naive CD4+ cells and higher diversity than aged donors.

The receptor was isolated from a man aged 80 or over in good health. The sample consisted of blood. J is TRBJ2-1 and V is TRBV10-1, with a tentative D call TRBD2 (5 bases). CDR3 bases: TGCGCCACCTCCGTGGGGAGTTTGGATGAGCAGTTCTTC. Amino acids: CATSVGSLDEQFF.